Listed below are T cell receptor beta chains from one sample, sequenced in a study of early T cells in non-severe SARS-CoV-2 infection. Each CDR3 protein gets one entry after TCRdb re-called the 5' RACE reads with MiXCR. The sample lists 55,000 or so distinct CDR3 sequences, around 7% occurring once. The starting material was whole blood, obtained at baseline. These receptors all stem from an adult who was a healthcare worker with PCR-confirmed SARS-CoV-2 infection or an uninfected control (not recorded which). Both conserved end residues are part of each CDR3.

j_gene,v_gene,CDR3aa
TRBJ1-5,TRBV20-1,CSAGVGRADQPQHF
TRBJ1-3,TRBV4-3,CASRWTGGNTIYF
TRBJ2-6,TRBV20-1,CSAQRGANVLTF
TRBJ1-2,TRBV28,CASRRTGVGFDGYTF
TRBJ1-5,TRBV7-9,CASSLFGESNQPQHF
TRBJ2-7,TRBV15,CATSSGLAGGGNEQYF
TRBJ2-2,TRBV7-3,CASSISSFTGELFF
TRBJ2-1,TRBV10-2,CASSEHRFDEQFF
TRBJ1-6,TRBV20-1,CSARVSVNSPLHF
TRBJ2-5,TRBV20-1,CSAPPGLGSEVETQYF
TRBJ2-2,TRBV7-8,CASSLAEGILYTGELFF
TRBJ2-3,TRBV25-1,CASSQVADTQYF
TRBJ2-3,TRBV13,CASNFRDLGRGPREDTQYF
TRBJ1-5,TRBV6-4,CASSGQDNQPQHF
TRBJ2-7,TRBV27,CASRQYRGRPYEQYF
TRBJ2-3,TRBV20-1,CSARGLRQGPLDTQYF
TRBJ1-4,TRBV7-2,CASSLVSRPNEKLFF
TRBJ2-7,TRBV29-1,CSVERQGADEQYF
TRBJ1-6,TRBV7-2,CASSGRTGPLVLHF
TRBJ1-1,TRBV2,CASSQQVPEAFF
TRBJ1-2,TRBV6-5,CASSYSIGNYGYTF
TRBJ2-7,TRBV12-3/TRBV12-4,CASSFDLGTKSSYEQYF
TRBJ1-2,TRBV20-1,CSAEDRDGSYPPYGYTF
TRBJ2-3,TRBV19,CASSPGRTVSTDTQYF
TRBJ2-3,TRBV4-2,CASSPGLADPGGTDTQYF